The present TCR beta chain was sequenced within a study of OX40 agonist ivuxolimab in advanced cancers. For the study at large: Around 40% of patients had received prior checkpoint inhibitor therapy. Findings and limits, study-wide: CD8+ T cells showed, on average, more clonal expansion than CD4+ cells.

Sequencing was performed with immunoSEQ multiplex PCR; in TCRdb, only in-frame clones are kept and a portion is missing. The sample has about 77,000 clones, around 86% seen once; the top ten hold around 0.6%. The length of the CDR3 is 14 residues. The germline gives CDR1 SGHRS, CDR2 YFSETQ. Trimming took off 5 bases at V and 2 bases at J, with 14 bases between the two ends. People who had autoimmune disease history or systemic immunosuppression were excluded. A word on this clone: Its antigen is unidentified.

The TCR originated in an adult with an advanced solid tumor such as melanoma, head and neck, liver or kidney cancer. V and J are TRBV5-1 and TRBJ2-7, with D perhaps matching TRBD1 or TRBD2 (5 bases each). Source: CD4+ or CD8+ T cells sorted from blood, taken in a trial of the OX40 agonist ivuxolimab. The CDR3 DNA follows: TGCGCCAGCAGATCCGGGACCGGGGCCTACGAGCAGTACTTC. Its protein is CASRSGTGAYEQYF.